One sample yielded the 2 T cell receptor beta chains listed below, sequenced in a study of blood T cells in healthy people across ages (dated by TCRdb to the mid-2010s). The protocol used for the library was 5' RACE. The sequencing machine was an Illumina HiSeq 2500. A second PCR of roughly 7 to 11 cycles was performed with a sample-barcoded 5' primer and a J-beta primer mix. TCRdb handled the public reads itself, with Q25 trimming in fastp and clone calling in MiXCR, and kept productive beta chains. Rows merge per CDR3 protein into single entries with the most common DNA and genes. The sample records nearly 1 million distinct CDR3 sequences, roughly half of which are singletons. The ten most abundant clones make up about a fifth of the sample. The sequencing sample was made of blood. These receptors were obtained from a woman between 55 and 75 years old in good health.

V is TRBV2 and J is TRBJ1-1; 8 bases line up with TRBD1. Germline V gives CDR1 SNHLY, CDR2 FYNNEI. V was pared by 6 bases and J by 6 bases, with 6 bases of the junction left unmatched. CDR3 size: 13 residues. The CDR3 protein is CASRDREGAEAFF. In nucleotides, the CDR3 is TGTGCCAGCAGGGACAGGGAAGGGGCTGAAGCTTTCTTT.

This chain connects TRBV9 to TRBJ2-2, with 7 bases identical to TRBD2. This CDR3 comprises 15 residues. V shed 4 bases and J 7 bases; nucleotides not matched to a gene: 10. From germline, CDR1 is SGDLS and CDR2 YYNGEE. The DNA for the CDR3 is TGTGCCAGCAGCATTTCAGGGAGGGGAGACGGGGAGCTGTTTTTT. Its protein is CASSISGRGDGELFF.